The rows below give T cell receptor beta chains drawn from one sample of a study of blood T cells in healthy people across ages. TCRdb independently ran MiXCR on the 5' RACE reads; one entry per CDR3 protein. The sample records hundreds of thousands of distinct CDR3 sequences, under 55% being singletons. The sequencing sample was made of blood. The receptors come from a man aged 55 to 70 in good health. CDR3s leave out the opening cysteine and the closing phenylalanine or tryptophan.

>TRBV7-2|TRBJ2-7
ASSTRGGSGNYEQY
>TRBV28|TRBJ1-1
ASSLPGGGKTEAF
>TRBV15|TRBJ2-7
ATSREKLAYEQY
>TRBV2|TRBJ1-5
ASSDQASRNQPQH
>TRBV6-1|TRBJ1-6
ASIYWDSENSPLH
>TRBV6-5|TRBJ2-1
ASSRLTVGNGQF
>TRBV5-5|TRBJ2-1
ASSFFSGGPYNEQF
>TRBV3-1|TRBJ2-5
ASSRKRGDETQY
>TRBV24-1|TRBJ1-2
ATSEGQGNYGYT
>TRBV3-1|TRBJ1-1
ASSPRMLNTEAF
>TRBV6-1|TRBJ1-5
ATRSGDQPQH
>TRBV5-4|TRBJ2-1
ASSLFDRVNIEQF
>TRBV6-5|TRBJ1-1
ASSPRTGGTEAF
>TRBV4-3|TRBJ2-4
ASSQEIGGGLAKNIQY
>TRBV5-6|TRBJ1-2
ASSLETTGTYGYT